The 8 T cell receptor beta chains given below trace back to one sample, sequenced in a study of persistence of HIV-infected CD4 T cells. Cells were stimulated with CMV-infected fibroblast lysates at roughly 10 ug/mL. CD40L-negative CD69-negative CD45RO-high memory CD4+ T cells were sorted as populations depleted of antigen-responding cells. No antigen is known for these receptors. Sequencing used immunoSEQ version 4 in survey mode. The repertoire was sequenced with immunoSEQ multiplex PCR; TCRdb's copy has only in-frame clones and lacks some. The sample holds 25,000 to 35,000 clones, roughly 78% seen once. The sample was CD4+ T cells sorted from PBMCs after roughly 18-hour stimulation, taken from a patient who received antiretroviral therapy. These receptors were taken from an adult man with HIV who was CMV-seropositive.

This chain links TRBV5-4 with TRBJ2-5; TRBD1 is a possible D gene (8 bases). Trimming took off 0 bases at V and 4 bases at J, with 13 bases between the two ends. The germline gives CDR1 SGHNT, CDR2 YYREEE (reference sequence). The CDR3 consists of 15 residues. CDR3 sequence: CASSLDRGGAETQYF. The CDR3 coding sequence is TGTGCCAGCAGCTTGGACAGGGGGGGGGCAGAGACCCAGTACTTC.

This clone was counted between two and nine times. V is TRBV25-1 and J is TRBJ1-2, with 8 bases that match TRBD1. CDR3 length equals 12 residues. Trimming cost V 7 bases and J 6 bases; bases outside gene matches: 4. Germline V gene sequence: CDR1 MGHDK, CDR2 SYGVNS. The CDR3 DNA follows: TGTGCCAGCAAGTCAGGGGGCCATGGCTACACCTTC. It encodes CASKSGGHGYTF.

V gene TRBV18 combines with J gene TRBJ2-7; D possibly matches TRBD1 or TRBD2 (6 bases each). The V end was cut by 1 base, the J end by 3 bases, with 10 bases between. CDR1 and CDR2 (germline): KGHSH, LQKENI. The CDR3 consists of 14 residues. CDR3: CASSPHGGGYEQYF. The DNA of the CDR3 is TGTGCCAGCTCACCACACGGGGGCGGCTACGAGCAGTACTTC.

In nucleotides, the CDR3 is TGTGCCAGCAGTTTATTCGGTCCCTCCTACGAGCAGTACTTC. Its protein product is CASSLFGPSYEQYF. J is TRBJ2-7 and V is TRBV28; D is ambiguous. Germline V gives CDR1 MDHEN, CDR2 SYDVKM. This CDR3 spans 14 amino acids. V was clipped by 1 base and J by 0 bases, with 7 bases between them.

A single count supports this clone. This chain uses TRBV5-1 with TRBJ1-2; 8 bases agree with TRBD1. This CDR3 contains 15 residues. Germline V CDR1 and CDR2: SGHRS, YFSETQ. Trimming cost V 3 bases and J 6 bases; bases outside gene matches: 10. The CDR3 protein is CASSSLQGGPDGYTF. DNA of the CDR3: TGCGCCAGCAGCTCCCTACAGGGGGGACCCGATGGCTACACCTTC.

The V and J genes are TRBV29-1 and TRBJ2-3; a possible D gene is TRBD1 (6 bases). V was trimmed by 4 bases and J by 3 bases, leaving 14 bases between them. Germline V gives CDR1 SQVTM, CDR2 ANQGSEA. The CDR3 is 14 residues long. CDR3: CSVGLRGSTDTQYF. The CDR3 DNA reads TGCAGCGTTGGCCTCAGGGGATCGACAGATACGCAGTATTTT.

V and J are TRBV28 and TRBJ1-3; D may be TRBD1 (6 bases). Germline-derived CDR1 and CDR2 are MDHEN and SYDVKM. V gave up 5 bases and J gave up 0 bases, with 14 bases separating them. This CDR3 is built from 16 residues. The CDR3: CASSNSGANSGNTIYF. The CDR3 DNA follows: TGTGCCAGCAGTAACTCAGGGGCTAACTCTGGAAACACCATATATTTT.

V gene TRBV3-1 (or the pseudogene TRBV3-2) combines with J gene TRBJ2-1; 7 nucleotides line up with TRBD1. Germline V gene lookup returns CDR1 LGHDT and CDR2 YNNKEL (reference sequence). The V segment lost 0 bases and the J segment 0 bases; nucleotides outside the gene matches: 8. This CDR3 is 18 amino acids long. As DNA, the CDR3 is TGTGCCAGCAGCCAAGAAAGGAACAGGGGAAGCTCCTACAATGAGCAGTTCTTC. Translation: CASSQERNRGSSYNEQFF.